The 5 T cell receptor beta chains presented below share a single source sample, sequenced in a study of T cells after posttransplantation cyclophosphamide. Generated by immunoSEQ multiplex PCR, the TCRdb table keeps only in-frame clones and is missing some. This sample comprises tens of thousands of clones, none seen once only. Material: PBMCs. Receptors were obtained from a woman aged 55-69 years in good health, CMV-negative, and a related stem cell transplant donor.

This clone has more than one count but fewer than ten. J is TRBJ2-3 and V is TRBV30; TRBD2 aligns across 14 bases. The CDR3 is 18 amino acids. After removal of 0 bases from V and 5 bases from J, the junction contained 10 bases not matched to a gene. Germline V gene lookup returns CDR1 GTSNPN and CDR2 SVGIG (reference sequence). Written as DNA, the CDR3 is TGTGCCTGGAGTGTACGAAGACTAGCGGGAGGGCCTCAAGATACGCAGTATTTT. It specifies CAWSVRRLAGGPQDTQYF.

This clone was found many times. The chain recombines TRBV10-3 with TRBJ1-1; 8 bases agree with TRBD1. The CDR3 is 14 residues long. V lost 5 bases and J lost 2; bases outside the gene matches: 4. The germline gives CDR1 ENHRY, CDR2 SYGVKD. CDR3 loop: CAISLGQGNTEAFF. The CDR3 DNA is TGTGCCATCAGTCTCGGACAGGGTAACACTGAAGCTTTCTTT.

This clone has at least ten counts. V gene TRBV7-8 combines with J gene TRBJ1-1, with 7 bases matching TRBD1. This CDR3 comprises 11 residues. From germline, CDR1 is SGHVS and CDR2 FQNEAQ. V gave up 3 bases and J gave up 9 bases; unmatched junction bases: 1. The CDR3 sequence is CASSLTGKAFF. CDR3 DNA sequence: TGTGCCAGCAGCTTGACAGGGAAAGCTTTCTTT.

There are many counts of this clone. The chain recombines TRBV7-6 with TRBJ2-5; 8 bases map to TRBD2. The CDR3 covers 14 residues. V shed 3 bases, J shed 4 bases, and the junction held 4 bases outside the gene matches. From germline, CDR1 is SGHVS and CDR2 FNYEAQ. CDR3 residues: CASSFNGGGETQYF. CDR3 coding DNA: TGTGCCAGCAGCTTTAACGGGGGGGGAGAGACCCAGTACTTC.

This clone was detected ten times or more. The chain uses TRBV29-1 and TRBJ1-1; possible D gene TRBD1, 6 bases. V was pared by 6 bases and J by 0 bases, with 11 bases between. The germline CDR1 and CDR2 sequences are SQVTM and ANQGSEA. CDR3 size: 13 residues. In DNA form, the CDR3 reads TGCAGCGTGGCGAGGGGGTTGAACACTGAAGCTTTCTTT. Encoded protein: CSVARGLNTEAFF.